A single sample gave rise to the 5 T cell receptor beta chains below, sequenced in a study of T cells in localized non-small cell lung cancer. Sequencing used immunoSEQ multiplex PCR; TCRdb keeps in-frame clones, though not all of them. The table shows 65,000 to 80,000 clones, with roughly 83% occurring only once. This specimen was peripheral blood, taken before any cancer treatment. These receptors all stem from a female donor of 60 years or more with stage I lung adenocarcinoma.

The chain combines TRBV19 with TRBJ2-5; 9 positions match TRBD2. V lost 3 bases, J lost 5 bases, and 4 bases stayed unmatched. The germline CDR1 and CDR2 sequences are LNHDA and SQIVND (reference sequence). The CDR3 contains 14 residues. This CDR3 is CASSMAGGLETQYF. CDR3 DNA: TGTGCCAGTAGTATGGCGGGGGGGCTCGAGACCCAGTACTTC. Drawing the rest from reference TRBV19 and TRBJ2-5, the complete variable domain is DGGITQSPKYLFRKEGQNVTLSCEQNLNHDAMYWYRQDPGQGLRLIYYSQIVNDFQKGDIAEGYSVSREKKESFPLTVTSAQKNPTAFYLCASSMAGGLETQYFGPGTRLLVL.

This chain connects TRBV19 to TRBJ2-1; TRBD2 matches 11 bases. The V gene's germline CDR1 is LNHDA and CDR2 SQIVND (reference sequence). With 8 bases clipped from V and 6 bases from J, the junction kept 6 bases outside the gene matches. CDR3 length equals 14 residues. In nucleotides, the CDR3 is TGTGCCAGTTCTTCTAGCGGGGGGATCAATGAGCAGTTCTTC. Protein product: CASSSSGGINEQFF.

This chain links TRBV5-1 with TRBJ2-1; 7 bases are shared with TRBD1. Trimming at V came to 3 bases and at J to 5 bases, leaving 5 bases not matched to a gene. The CDR3 runs 14 residues. Germline V gene lookup returns CDR1 SGHRS and CDR2 YFSETQ. The CDR3 DNA reads TGCGCCAGCAGCTCGGGACAGATAAACAATGAGCAGTTCTTC. The encoded protein is CASSSGQINNEQFF.

This clone was counted a few times. V gene TRBV4-2 combines with J gene TRBJ1-5; TRBD1 matches at 7 bases. The trim removed 2 bases at V and 6 bases at J, leaving 10 bases unmatched. The length of the CDR3 is 16 residues. Germline V gives CDR1 LGHNA, CDR2 YNFKEQ. This CDR3 is CASSQPMTGYSQPQHF. The DNA for the CDR3 is TGTGCCAGCAGCCAACCTATGACAGGGTACAGTCAGCCCCAGCATTTT.

This clone was found once. The gene calls are TRBV7-9 and TRBJ2-7; D remains ambiguous. Germline assignment: CDR1 SEHNR and CDR2 FQNEAQ (reference sequence). V dropped 0 bases and J dropped 4 bases, with 16 bases sitting between them. The CDR3 loop spans 16 amino acids. CDR3 protein: CASSLADGRNLYEQYF. The DNA for the CDR3 is TGTGCCAGCAGCTTAGCGGACGGACGAAACCTGTACGAGCAGTACTTC.